This entry is about one T cell receptor beta chain. Antigen unknown. This specimen comes from a study of CD8 T cells in ankylosing spondylitis. Study outcomes and limitations: Earlier reports found some motif variants in synovial fluid and blood in reactive arthritis. Ankylosing spondylitis blood appeared to be characterized by a TCR beta motif of 7 to 9 highly homologous variants. Matched ankylosing spondylitis synovial fluid reportedly showed significant enrichment of disease-linked clones.

CDR3 size: 19 residues. J was trimmed by 3 bases and V by 5 bases; bases with no gene match: 21. The authors made TCR beta libraries by quantitative 5'-RACE with molecular barcodes. One entry per CDR3 protein results from TCRdb running MiXCR on the 5' RACE reads. The sample comprises about 300,000 distinct CDR3 sequences, around 21% of which are singletons, and roughly 3.6% rests with the top ten. The chain carries TRBV12-3 or TRBV12-4 and TRBJ2-7, with 8 bases that match TRBD2. The sample taken for sequencing was blood, either unsorted or a sorted T cell fraction (not recorded which). The clonotype originates from a female donor with ankylosing spondylitis or in good health (not recorded which). The CDR3 loop reads CASSLGRVLSGNRFYEQYF. In DNA form, the CDR3 reads TGTGCCAGCAGTCTTGGACGGGTGCTTAGCGGGAATAGATTCTACGAGCAGTACTTC.